This TCR beta chain originates from a study of T cells in Graves' hyperthyroidism and ophthalmopathy. Study-level points and caveats: The model identified upcoming ophthalmopathy a median about 6.5 months ahead of onset. Ophthalmopathy was distinguished from stable hyperthyroidism by 13 V-J signatures. In the blood, most expanded thyroid clonotypes above 0.001 appeared as well.

There were TCR beta CDR3 regions amplified from RNA transcripts. The HTBI primer set drove a first-round RT-PCR of the TCR CDR3. TCRdb recomputed calls from the multiplex PCR reads with MiXCR, one row per CDR3 protein. The repertoire holds roughly 300,000 distinct CDR3 sequences, with 25% to 30% as singletons. The CDR3 totals 13 residues. The germline CDR1 and CDR2 sequences are SGHRS and YFSETQ. V was trimmed by 4 bases and J by 6 bases, leaving 11 bases between them. Hyperthyroidism patients were newly diagnosed, had disease duration under 2 months, and were aged 18 to 65 years. In this sample, this clonotype turned up many times. Its cognate antigen is unknown.

The sequencing sample was made of blood. The sequence came from a middle-aged man with Graves' hyperthyroidism that later progressed to Graves' ophthalmopathy. This chain joins TRBV5-1 and TRBJ1-5; tentative D call: TRBD1 (6 bases). This CDR3 reads CASSLEQGQPQHF. The CDR3 DNA sequence: TGCGCCAGCAGCCTCGAACAGGGTCAGCCCCAGCATTTT.